The subject of this entry is one T cell receptor (beta chain). This specimen comes from a study of blood T cell repertoires in COVID-19. Study details: T cells, B-cell-depleted T cells, or PBMCs provided the cDNA or gDNA that served as material.

In the study's own analysis: From reference gene primer amplification, estimates of nucleated cell counts were derived. The data were produced by immunoSEQ multiplex PCR, yet TCRdb's version contains in-frame clones alone and is incomplete. V, J and clone size were drawn from that table, and D and trimming were deduced from the DNA. This table has about 140,000 clones, 76% appearing once. Looked up from germline, CDR1 is SQVTM and CDR2 is ANQGSEA. The CDR3 contains 12 residues. Trimming cost V 4 bases and J 6 bases; bases outside gene matches: 5. J is TRBJ2-7 and V is TRBV29-1; TRBD2 agrees at 8 bases. The receptor comes from a woman over 75 with active or convalescent COVID-19. Material: peripheral blood. The CDR3 DNA reads as TGCAGCGTTGGTGCGGGGGGCGGCGAGCAGTACTTC. Amino acids: CSVGAGGGEQYF.